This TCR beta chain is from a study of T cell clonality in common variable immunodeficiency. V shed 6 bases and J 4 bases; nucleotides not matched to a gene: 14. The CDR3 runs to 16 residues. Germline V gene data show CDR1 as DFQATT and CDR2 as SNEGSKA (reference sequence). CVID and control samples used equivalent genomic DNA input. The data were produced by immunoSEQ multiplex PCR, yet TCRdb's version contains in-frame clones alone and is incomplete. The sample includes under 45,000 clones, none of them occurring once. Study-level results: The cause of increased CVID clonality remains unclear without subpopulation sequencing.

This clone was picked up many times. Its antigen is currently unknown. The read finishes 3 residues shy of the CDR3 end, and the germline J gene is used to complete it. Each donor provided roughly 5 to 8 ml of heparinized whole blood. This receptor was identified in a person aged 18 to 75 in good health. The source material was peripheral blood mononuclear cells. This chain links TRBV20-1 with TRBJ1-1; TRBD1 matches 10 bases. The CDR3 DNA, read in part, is TGCAGTGCCTGTTCATCCGGGGACAGGGGATGCACTGAA. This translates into CSACSSGDRGCTE. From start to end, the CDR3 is CSACSSGDRGCTEAFF.